These 27 T cell receptor beta chains came from one sample sequenced in a study of T cell responses to AZD1222 COVID-19 vaccine. The method was immunoSEQ multiplex PCR; TCRdb's version includes in-frame clones alone and lacks a portion of them. The data show roughly 150,000 clones, approximately 92% seen once. This specimen was peripheral blood, taken 28 days after the second AZD1222 dose. The source of these receptors is an adult who received the AZD1222 COVID-19 vaccine.

The chain joins TRBV5-1 to TRBJ2-7; 7 positions match TRBD1. V lost 0 bases to trimming and J lost 7 bases; unmatched junction nucleotides: 7. CDR1 and CDR2 from the germline V gene are SGHRS and YFSETQ. The CDR3 is 14 residues long. This CDR3 reads CASSLERGPREQYF. The CDR3 bases are TGCGCCAGCAGCTTGGAAAGGGGGCCTCGAGAGCAGTACTTC.

There are a few counts of this clone. The chain has TRBV6-5 and TRBJ1-1, with TRBD1 matching 7 bases. Germline trimming cut 5 bases from V and 2 bases from J; bases unmatched to any gene: 2. Germline values: CDR1 MNHEY, CDR2 SVGAGI. The CDR3 extends over 13 amino acids. CDR3 DNA: TGTGCCAGCAGTAGGGACAGTAACACTGAAGCTTTCTTT. Translation: CASSRDSNTEAFF.

The gene calls are TRBV6-6 and TRBJ2-7; 9 positions agree with TRBD1. Germline CDR1 reads MNHNY; CDR2 reads SVGAGI (reference sequence). The CDR3 contains 15 residues. Trimming at V came to 0 bases and at J to 2 bases, leaving 2 bases not matched to a gene. The CDR3 region has the DNA TGTGCCAGCAGTTACTCCGGGACAGGGACCTACGAGCAGTACTTC. Encoded protein: CASSYSGTGTYEQYF.

The chain has TRBV7-9 and TRBJ2-1, with D uncertain. CDR1 and CDR2 from the germline V gene are SEHNR and FQNEAQ (reference sequence). This CDR3 region has 11 residues. V was trimmed by 5 bases and J by 4 bases, leaving 3 bases between them. In DNA, the CDR3 is TGTGCCAGCAGCGGTTACAATGAGCAGTTCTTC. This sequence encodes CASSGYNEQFF.

The CDR3 here is CASSLEIGRPYEQYF. DNA of the CDR3: TGCGCCAGCAGCTTGGAAATTGGCAGGCCCTACGAGCAGTACTTC. The chain combines TRBV5-1 with TRBJ2-7; D unclear. CDR3 length: 15 amino acids. Per germline, CDR1 SGHRS and CDR2 YFSETQ. With 0 bases removed from V and 2 bases from J, the gap between germline ends came to 12 bases.

The rearrangement links TRBV6-5 to TRBJ1-1; D is possibly TRBD1 (5 bases). The V end was cut by 2 bases, the J end by 6 bases, with 13 bases between. The CDR3 totals 14 residues. CDR1 is MNHEY, CDR2 SVGAGI, per germline. CDR3 nucleotide sequence: TGTGCCAGCAGTTACGGGGGGGGTCGCGCTGAAGCTTTCTTT. This codes for CASSYGGGRAEAFF.

The chain combines TRBV7-9 with TRBJ1-4; D not resolved. Germline lookup yields CDR1 SEHNR and CDR2 FQNEAQ (reference sequence). V lost 5 bases and J 4 bases, leaving 14 bases between the germline ends. The CDR3 loop spans 15 amino acids. The CDR3 DNA reads TGTGCCAGCAGCCCGAACAACTTGGGTAATGAAAAACTGTTTTTT. Its translation: CASSPNNLGNEKLFF. Variable domain in full (rest from reference TRBV7-9 and TRBJ1-4): DTGVSQNPRHKITKRGQNVTFRCDPISEHNRLYWYRQTLGQGPEFLTYFQNEAQLEKSRLLSDRFSAERPKGSFSTLEIQRTEQGDSAMYLCASSPNNLGNEKLFFGSGTQLSVL.

The J gene is TRBJ1-6, the V gene TRBV5-5; perhaps TRBD1 as D (6 bases). The CDR3 has 16 amino acids. From germline, CDR1 is SGHKS and CDR2 YYEKEE (reference sequence). Trimming shortened V by 2 bases and J by 7 bases, and 16 bases separated the two germline ends. CDR3 DNA sequence: TGTGCCAGCAGCTTCTTCAGACAGGTCGAAAATTCACCCCTCCACTTT. Translated, it gives CASSFFRQVENSPLHF. The full variable domain, with the rest looked up from reference TRBV5-5 and TRBJ1-6, is DAGVTQSPTHLIKTRGQQVTLRCSPISGHKSVSWYQQVLGQGPQFIFQYYEKEERGRGNFPDRFSARQFPNYSSELNVNALLLGDSALYLCASSFFRQVENSPLHFGNGTRLTVT.

The rearrangement joins TRBV3-1 (or the pseudogene TRBV3-2) to TRBJ2-7; D is unresolved. CDR1 and CDR2 from the germline V gene are LGHDT and YNNKEL (reference sequence). This CDR3 has 17 residues. The ends were cut back, 0 bases at V and 0 bases at J, with 15 bases in the middle. CDR3 sequence reads: CASSQEWPGVSSYEQYF. CDR3 nucleotide sequence: TGTGCCAGCAGCCAAGAATGGCCCGGCGTGAGCTCCTACGAGCAGTACTTC.

This chain uses TRBV23-1 with TRBJ1-6; TRBD1 might be the D (5 bases). TRBV23-1 is assigned to the ORF class and has an uncertain function. The CDR3 is 14 residues long. Trimming left V 3 bases short and J 7 bases short, with 10 bases between. For the CDR3, the DNA is TGCGCCAGCAGTCAGAGGGGCGGGAATTCACCCCTCCACTTT. Translating it yields CASSQRGGNSPLHF.

This clone has just one count. The rearrangement joins TRBV10-3 to TRBJ1-5; possible D gene TRBD1, 5 bases. Trimming shortened V by 4 bases and J by 3 bases, and 7 bases separated the two germline ends. The CDR3 is made up of 13 amino acids. CDR1 and CDR2 (germline): ENHRY, SYGVKD. The CDR3 loop is CAISVTVNQPQHF. The CDR3, as DNA: TGTGCCATCAGTGTGACAGTCAATCAGCCCCAGCATTTT.

The genes are TRBV16 and TRBJ1-2; 7 bases fit TRBD1. There are 13 residues in the CDR3. The junction had 6 bases not matched to a gene; V was cut back by 3 bases and J by 8 bases. The germline CDR1 and CDR2 sequences are KGHSY and FQNENV. CDR3 in amino acids: CASSQQTGRGYTF. The CDR3 DNA reads TGTGCCAGCAGCCAGCAGACAGGGCGAGGCTACACCTTC.

The chain recombines TRBV7-8 with TRBJ2-7; D ambiguous. This CDR3 comprises 12 residues. Trimming pared 5 bases from V and 0 bases from J, leaving 5 bases between. Per the germline V gene, CDR1 is SGHVS and CDR2 is FQNEAQ. As DNA, the CDR3 is TGTGCCAGCAGCCCGAGCTCCTACGAGCAGTACTTC. It specifies CASSPSSYEQYF.

The chain combines TRBV29-1 with TRBJ2-7, with TRBD2 matching 10 bases. The CDR3 spans 15 residues. V gave up 6 bases and J gave up 3 bases; unmatched junction bases: 11. Germline V gene lookup returns CDR1 SQVTM and CDR2 ANQGSEA. CDR3 sequence: CSVRPGASGGYEQYF. CDR3 DNA: TGCAGCGTACGACCTGGGGCTAGCGGGGGCTACGAGCAGTACTTC.

The chain has TRBV7-2 and TRBJ1-1; D unresolved. The CDR3 is 13 amino acids. Trimming stripped 3 bases from V and 1 base from J, with 6 bases between. Germline CDR1 reads SGHTA; CDR2 reads FQGNSA. The chain's CDR3 is CASSFPGNTEAFF. The CDR3 coding sequence is TGTGCCAGCAGCTTTCCGGGGAACACTGAAGCTTTCTTT.

The chain couples TRBV7-9 to TRBJ1-1; unclear D gene. This CDR3 comprises 16 residues. V dropped 3 bases and J dropped 10 bases, with 24 bases sitting between them. Germline-derived CDR1 and CDR2 are SEHNR and FQNEAQ (reference sequence). The chain's CDR3 is CASSLEALGSSGLAFF. CDR3 nucleotides: TGTGCCAGCAGCTTGGAGGCCTTGGGGTCCTCCGGCTTAGCTTTCTTT.

The chain has TRBV7-9 and TRBJ2-7; D assignment may be TRBD1 or TRBD2 (5 bases each). The germline V gene encodes CDR1 SEHNR and CDR2 FQNEAQ (reference sequence). With 1 base removed from V and 6 bases from J, the gap between germline ends came to 13 bases. There are 14 residues in the CDR3. The CDR3 reads CASSLGWDQGEQYF. Here the CDR3 DNA reads TGTGCCAGCAGCTTAGGATGGGACCAAGGCGAGCAGTACTTC.

J is TRBJ1-6 and V is TRBV19; D call uncertain. Trimming cost V 6 bases and J 7 bases, with 16 bases left between them. Germline CDR1 reads LNHDA; CDR2 reads SQIVND (reference sequence). The CDR3 sequence is 15 residues long. CDR3 DNA sequence: TGTGCCAGTAGCGACTGGGTCGAGCCGAATTCACCCCTCCACTTT. Translated: CASSDWVEPNSPLHF.

The genes are TRBV4-1 and TRBJ2-7; 11 nucleotides agree with TRBD2. There are 15 residues in the CDR3. The V gene end was trimmed by 2 bases and the J gene end by 5 bases; junction bases not matched to a gene: 5. The germline V gene has CDR1 MGHRA and CDR2 YSYEKL. CDR3 DNA: TGCGCCAGCAGCCAAATAGGGACTAGCGGTAACGAGCAGTACTTC. Protein sequence: CASSQIGTSGNEQYF.

The gene calls are TRBV19 and TRBJ1-2, with 9 bases matching TRBD1. Germline trimming cut 6 bases from V and 3 bases from J; bases unmatched to any gene: 8. Per the germline V gene, CDR1 is LNHDA and CDR2 is SQIVND (reference sequence). The CDR3 loop spans 15 amino acids. This chain's CDR3 is CASSPGTGKDYGYTF. The CDR3 nucleotides are TGTGCCAGTAGCCCCGGGACAGGGAAGGACTATGGCTACACCTTC. The whole variable domain, filled in from reference TRBV19 and TRBJ1-2, reads DGGITQSPKYLFRKEGQNVTLSCEQNLNHDAMYWYRQDPGQGLRLIYYSQIVNDFQKGDIAEGYSVSREKKESFPLTVTSAQKNPTAFYLCASSPGTGKDYGYTFGSGTRLTVV.

As regards this clone: The junction departs from germline at one end; a sequencing error may be responsible. The CDR3 is CASSFGTYNEQFF. The CDR3 nucleotides read TGTGCTAGCAGCTTCGGCACATACAATGAGCAGTTCTTC. The gene calls are TRBV7-7 and TRBJ2-1, with D uncertain. Germline V CDR1 and CDR2: SSHAT, FNYEAQ (reference sequence). This CDR3 comprises 13 residues.

V gene TRBV30 combines with J gene TRBJ1-2; 11 bases fit TRBD1. V shed 1 base, J shed 3 bases, and the junction held 4 bases outside the gene matches. Germline V CDR1 and CDR2: GTSNPN, SVGIG (reference sequence). This CDR3 is built from 15 residues. The CDR3 here is CAWSDWTGGDYGYTF. The CDR3 DNA reads TGTGCCTGGAGTGACTGGACAGGGGGCGACTATGGCTACACCTTC.

This sequence joins TRBV19 and TRBJ1-1, with 7 bases lining up with TRBD1. This CDR3 comprises 14 residues. Germline V lookup: CDR1 LNHDA, CDR2 SQIVND (reference sequence). Trimming took 7 bases from V and 1 from J; bases not matched to a gene: 6. CDR3 nucleotides: TGTGCCAGTACCCCCGGGACAGCGAACACTGAAGCTTTCTTT. This codes for CASTPGTANTEAFF.

The CDR3 loop reads CASSLDPTGNTEAFF. CDR3 nucleotide sequence: TGCGCCAGCAGCCTGGATCCCACGGGGAACACTGAAGCTTTCTTT. The J gene is TRBJ1-1, the V gene TRBV5-1; D is ambiguous. The CDR3 has 15 amino acids. Germline V lookup: CDR1 SGHRS, CDR2 YFSETQ. The V gene lost 4 bases and the J gene lost 1 base, with 14 bases spanning the gap. The variable domain in full, with the rest retrieved from reference TRBV5-1 and TRBJ1-1, is KAGVTQTPRYLIKTRGQQVTLSCSPISGHRSVSWYQQTPGQGLQFLFEYFSETQRNKGNFPGRFSGRQFSNSRSEMNVSTLELGDSALYLCASSLDPTGNTEAFFGQGTRLTVV.

The J gene is TRBJ2-5, the V gene TRBV28; 10 positions match TRBD1. CDR3 length equals 15 residues. In germline, CDR1 is MDHEN, CDR2 SYDVKM. J gave up 5 bases and V 7 bases, and 10 bases lay outside the gene matches. CDR3 protein: CASISGTGEFETQYF. The CDR3 bases are TGTGCCAGCATTTCTGGGACAGGGGAGTTTGAGACCCAGTACTTC.

This clone was observed a handful of times. V is TRBV6-5 and J is TRBJ2-3; 8 nucleotides match TRBD2. The germline V gene has CDR1 MNHEY and CDR2 SVGAGI. This CDR3 spans 14 amino acids. V was clipped by 6 bases and J by 5 bases; unmatched bases: 7. CDR3 sequence reads: CASRPGGAGDTQYF. The CDR3, as DNA: TGTGCCAGCAGACCCGGGGGGGCGGGAGATACGCAGTATTTT.

The chain uses TRBV6-2 or TRBV6-3 and TRBJ2-7; D gene unclear. There are 12 residues in the CDR3. CDR1 and CDR2 (germline): MNHEY, SVGEGT. Trimming pared 2 bases from V and 6 bases from J, leaving 8 bases between. CDR3 nucleotide sequence: TGTGCCAGCAGTTACGCTCTCGGCGAGCAGTACTTC. As protein: CASSYALGEQYF.